The 25 T cell receptor beta chains given below trace back to one sample, sequenced in a study of blood T cell repertoires in COVID-19. Sequencing was performed with immunoSEQ multiplex PCR; in TCRdb, only in-frame clones are kept and a portion is missing. Here the sample spans 140,000 to 150,000 clones, around 84% being singletons. Sequencing input: peripheral blood. The receptors derive from a man aged 25-40 years with COVID-19, enrolled during active disease.

The chain has TRBV6-5 and TRBJ2-3; weak D call: TRBD2 (5 bases). The germline CDR1 and CDR2 sequences are MNHEY and SVGAGI. The CDR3 covers 14 residues. Trimming shortened V by 0 bases and J by 6 bases, and 10 bases separated the two germline ends. CDR3 sequence reads: CASSYSGERDTQYF. The CDR3 DNA reads TGTGCCAGCAGTTACTCCGGGGAACGGGATACGCAGTATTTT.

V and J are TRBV7-9 and TRBJ2-1; TRBD2 agrees at 9 bases. This CDR3 has 14 residues. CDR1 is SEHNR and CDR2 is FQNEAQ in the germline V gene (reference sequence). The trim removed 8 bases at V and 7 bases at J, leaving 9 bases unmatched. The CDR3 DNA sequence: TGTGCCAGCGGGCTAGCGGGGACTGGGAATGAGCAGTTCTTC. Its translation is CASGLAGTGNEQFF.

This chain uses TRBV19 with TRBJ1-5; 8 nucleotides line up with TRBD1. CDR3 length equals 14 residues. J was trimmed by 6 bases and V by 1 base; bases with no gene match: 2. Germline values: CDR1 LNHDA, CDR2 SQIVND (reference sequence). The CDR3 DNA is TGTGCCAGTAGTATAGCAGGGGGCCGTCAGCCCCAGCATTTT. This sequence encodes CASSIAGGRQPQHF.

The J gene is TRBJ1-5, the V gene TRBV12-5, with no clear D. Deletions cut 6 bases from V and 2 bases from J, with 14 bases between. The germline V gene encodes CDR1 LGHNT and CDR2 FRNRAP. CDR3 length equals 15 residues. This CDR3 is CASGPGEVGNQPQHF. Written as DNA, the CDR3 is TGTGCTAGTGGCCCCGGGGAAGTCGGCAATCAGCCCCAGCATTTT.

The chain recombines TRBV9 with TRBJ2-5; no clear D gene. CDR1 and CDR2 (germline): SGDLS, YYNGEE. The V gene lost 0 bases and the J gene lost 3 bases, with 6 bases spanning the gap. This CDR3 region has 13 residues. The CDR3 here is CASSVGLEETQYF. CDR3 DNA sequence: TGTGCCAGCAGCGTAGGGTTAGAAGAGACCCAGTACTTC.

The chain joins TRBV4-2 to TRBJ2-7; 7 bases align to TRBD2. The V segment lost 0 bases and the J segment 3 bases; nucleotides outside the gene matches: 5. The CDR3 consists of 15 residues. CDR1 and CDR2 from the germline V gene are LGHNA and YNFKEQ. For the CDR3, the DNA is TGTGCCAGCAGCCAAGACTTAGGGAGGGACTACGAGCAGTACTTC. Amino acids: CASSQDLGRDYEQYF.

The rearrangement joins TRBV10-1 to TRBJ2-7, with TRBD2 matching 7 bases. J was trimmed by 2 bases and V by 4 bases; bases with no gene match: 5. This CDR3 comprises 14 residues. Germline V gene lookup returns CDR1 WNHNN and CDR2 SYGVQD (reference sequence). This chain's CDR3 is CASSVTGGPYEQYF. The CDR3 DNA is TGCGCCAGCAGTGTCACGGGGGGTCCCTACGAGCAGTACTTC.

The rearrangement links TRBV9 to TRBJ2-5, with TRBD1 matching 9 bases. The CDR3 extends over 14 amino acids. Per germline, CDR1 SGDLS and CDR2 YYNGEE. The J segment lost 6 bases and the V segment lost 3 bases, leaving 6 bases of the junction unmatched. CDR3 in DNA: TGTGCCAGCAGCGCTGGACAGGGGTTGCAGACCCAGTACTTC. Translating it yields CASSAGQGLQTQYF.

The chain combines TRBV27 with TRBJ1-3, with 7 bases fitting TRBD1. The V and J ends lost 6 bases and 4 bases, in that order; junction bases with no gene match: 6. The CDR3 runs to 14 residues. Per germline, CDR1 MNHEY and CDR2 SMNVEV (reference sequence). The CDR3 spells CASRLTGVGNTIYF. The CDR3 DNA is TGTGCCAGCAGACTCACAGGGGTCGGAAACACCATATATTTT.

The chain employs TRBV7-2 and TRBJ2-7, with D perhaps TRBD2 (6 bases). Trimming took 7 bases from V and 3 from J, leaving 16 bases between them. Germline CDR1 is SGHTA and CDR2 is FQGNSA. The CDR3 has 14 residues. The CDR3 sequence is CASNLGGDLYEQYF. As DNA, the CDR3 is TGTGCCAGCAACCTAGGCGGGGATCTCTACGAGCAGTACTTC.

The rearrangement uses TRBV28 and TRBJ1-5; 9 nucleotides match TRBD1. This CDR3 is built from 14 residues. V trimming: 7 bases; J trimming: 10 bases; junction bases outside the gene matches: 11. Germline V lookup: CDR1 MDHEN, CDR2 SYDVKM. In DNA, the CDR3 is TGTGCCAGCACTTTCACAGGGGGCGGGGAACCCCAGCATTTT. Translating it yields CASTFTGGGEPQHF.

This clone was detected only once. V and J are TRBV7-9 and TRBJ2-2; the D gene is possibly TRBD2 (6 bases). V lost 3 bases, J lost 7 bases, and 15 bases lay in between. The germline V gene encodes CDR1 SEHNR and CDR2 FQNEAQ (reference sequence). CDR3 size: 15 residues. CDR3 residues: CASSFWTTLDGELFF. CDR3 nucleotides: TGTGCCAGCAGCTTCTGGACTACTTTGGACGGGGAGCTGTTTTTT.

This clone occurred a few times. The rearrangement uses TRBV5-6 and TRBJ2-1, with 7 bases identical to TRBD2. The CDR3 covers 17 residues. The J segment lost 2 bases and the V segment lost 4 bases, leaving 12 bases of the junction unmatched. Germline assignment: CDR1 SGHDT and CDR2 YYEEEE. The CDR3 spells CASSPRGNGRPYNEQFF. CDR3 nucleotides: TGTGCCAGCAGCCCGAGGGGTAACGGGAGGCCCTACAATGAGCAGTTCTTC.

This clone was detected once. The chain couples TRBV19 to TRBJ2-7; D is possibly TRBD2 (5 bases). This CDR3 spans 14 amino acids. The germline V gene has CDR1 LNHDA and CDR2 SQIVND (reference sequence). The V and J ends lost 3 bases and 2 bases respectively, with 11 bases between them. Here the CDR3 DNA reads TGTGCCAGTAGTATCGGAGGTGGGGCCTACGAGCAGTACTTC. Its protein is CASSIGGGAYEQYF.

The chain employs TRBV28 and TRBJ2-1; TRBD2 matches at 11 bases. The length of the CDR3 is 15 residues. Germline values: CDR1 MDHEN, CDR2 SYDVKM. Trimming at V came to 6 bases and at J to 10 bases, leaving 11 bases not matched to a gene. The CDR3 sequence is CASSRQLAGVREQFF. The CDR3 DNA follows: TGTGCCAGCAGCAGACAACTAGCGGGAGTCCGGGAGCAGTTCTTC.

This chain uses TRBV5-1 with TRBJ2-7; D is possibly TRBD1 (6 bases). Germline lookup yields CDR1 SGHRS and CDR2 YFSETQ. V was shortened by 4 bases and J by 0 bases, with 14 bases between the two germline ends. The CDR3 has 15 residues. CDR3 bases: TGCGCCAGCAGCGTCCCGACAGGTAGCTCCTACGAGCAGTACTTC. Translated, it gives CASSVPTGSSYEQYF.

This chain uses TRBV2 with TRBJ2-7; a possible D gene is TRBD1 (5 bases). The length of the CDR3 is 15 residues. The germline CDR1 and CDR2 sequences are SNHLY and FYNNEI. The germline V and J ends were trimmed by 4 bases and 0 bases, with 13 bases remaining between them. The CDR3: CASSAETVYSYEQYF. The CDR3 nucleotides are TGTGCCAGCAGTGCGGAGACAGTTTACTCCTACGAGCAGTACTTC.

The chain couples TRBV5-6 to TRBJ2-2; perhaps TRBD2 as D (5 bases). The V end lost 2 bases, the J end lost 9 bases, and 11 bases lay between the germline ends. The CDR3 spans 13 residues. Germline CDR1 reads SGHDT; CDR2 reads YYEEEE. The DNA of the CDR3 is TGTGCCAGCAGCTTCGGAGGCTTCCGGGAGCTGTTTTTT. Residues: CASSFGGFRELFF.

The chain links TRBV10-3 to TRBJ2-7; possibly TRBD1 for D (5 bases). CDR1 ENHRY and CDR2 SYGVKD come from the germline V gene. CDR3 length: 14 residues. V shed 6 bases and J shed 0 bases, with 12 bases lying between them. The CDR3, as DNA: TGTGCCATCAGGCAGACAGCTTCCTCCTACGAGCAGTACTTC. It specifies CAIRQTASSYEQYF.

The rearrangement links TRBV5-4 to TRBJ1-2; tentatively, D is TRBD1 (6 bases). Trimming pared 2 bases from V and 3 bases from J, leaving 17 bases between. This CDR3 has 16 amino acids. Germline CDR1 reads SGHNT; CDR2 reads YYREEE (reference sequence). The CDR3 coding sequence is TGTGCCAGCAGCTTTCCCCTAGGGGGGGGTGACTATGGCTACACCTTC. It yields the protein CASSFPLGGGDYGYTF.

This clone was seen only once. The V and J genes are TRBV28 and TRBJ2-5; D not resolved. Germline CDR1 and CDR2: MDHEN and SYDVKM. This CDR3 is 13 amino acids long. V was shortened by 8 bases and J by 3 bases, with 13 bases between the two germline ends. The chain's CDR3 is CASGKQNKETQYF. CDR3 bases: TGTGCCAGCGGAAAACAGAACAAAGAGACCCAGTACTTC.

The rearrangement joins TRBV28 to TRBJ1-2; possible D gene TRBD1, 6 bases. This CDR3 spans 12 amino acids. The germline V and J ends were trimmed by 8 bases and 4 bases, with 11 bases remaining between them. In germline, CDR1 is MDHEN, CDR2 SYDVKM. The CDR3, as DNA: TGTGCCAGCCATGACAGGTTCTATGGCTACACCTTC. Protein: CASHDRFYGYTF.

The V and J genes are TRBV7-2 and TRBJ2-3, with 7 bases matching TRBD2. Germline CDR1 reads SGHTA; CDR2 reads FQGNSA. CDR3 size: 15 residues. Trimming cost V 2 bases and J 2 bases; bases outside gene matches: 4. Written as DNA, the CDR3 is TGTGCCAGCAGCTTACCTAGCGGACTCACAGATACGCAGTATTTT. It codes for CASSLPSGLTDTQYF.

The chain is built from TRBV5-4 and TRBJ2-3, with a possible D match to TRBD2 (6 bases). This CDR3 is 16 amino acids long. The V end lost 4 bases, the J end lost 1 base, and 16 bases lay between the germline ends. Germline CDR1 reads SGHNT; CDR2 reads YYREEE (reference sequence). The CDR3 here is CASSPGAGRGTDTQYF. CDR3 DNA: TGTGCCAGCAGCCCCGGGGCCGGGAGAGGCACAGATACGCAGTATTTT.

The rearrangement uses TRBV7-2 and TRBJ2-1; 8 nucleotides line up with TRBD2. Per the germline V gene, CDR1 is SGHTA and CDR2 is FQGNSA. The V segment lost 5 bases and the J segment 7 bases; nucleotides outside the gene matches: 16. The CDR3 spans 17 residues. The CDR3 coding sequence is TGTGCCAGCAGCCCGTTTTCCGGGACTAGGAGGGGTAATGAGCAGTTCTTC. This translates into CASSPFSGTRRGNEQFF.